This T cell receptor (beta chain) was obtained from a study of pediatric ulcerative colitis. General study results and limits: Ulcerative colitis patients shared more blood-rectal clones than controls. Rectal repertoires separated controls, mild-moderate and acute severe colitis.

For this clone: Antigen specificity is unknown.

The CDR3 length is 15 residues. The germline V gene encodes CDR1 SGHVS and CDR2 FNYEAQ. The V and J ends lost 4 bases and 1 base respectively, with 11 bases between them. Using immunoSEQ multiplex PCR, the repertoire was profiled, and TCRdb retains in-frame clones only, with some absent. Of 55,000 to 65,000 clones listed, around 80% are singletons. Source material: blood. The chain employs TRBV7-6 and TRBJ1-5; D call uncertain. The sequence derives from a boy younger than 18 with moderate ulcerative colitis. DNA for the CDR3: TGTGCCAGCAGCTCGGGTGGTTTGAGCAATCAGCCCCAGCATTTT. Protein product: CASSSGGLSNQPQHF.